This T cell receptor (beta chain) was captured by sequencing in a study of blood T cell repertoires in COVID-19. Study-level information: T cells, B-cell-depleted T cells, or PBMCs supplied cDNA or gDNA.

Here immunoSEQ multiplex PCR was the method, and the copy in TCRdb shows in-frame clones only, minus some. The sample consists of about 160,000 clones, 70% to 85% of them appearing once. Seattle enrolled patients during active infection and tracked them longitudinally. Trimming cost V 1 base and J 7 bases; bases outside gene matches: 6. CDR1 is SEHNR and CDR2 is FQNEAQ in the germline V gene (reference sequence). This CDR3 contains 14 residues. The clonotype originates from a man aged 80 or over with COVID-19, enrolled during active disease. The chain recombines TRBV7-9 with TRBJ1-2, with 7 bases identical to TRBD1. The sample was peripheral blood. The CDR3 DNA is TGTGCCAGCAGCTTAGGGACAGGAGACTTTGGCTACACCTTC. Translation gives CASSLGTGDFGYTF.